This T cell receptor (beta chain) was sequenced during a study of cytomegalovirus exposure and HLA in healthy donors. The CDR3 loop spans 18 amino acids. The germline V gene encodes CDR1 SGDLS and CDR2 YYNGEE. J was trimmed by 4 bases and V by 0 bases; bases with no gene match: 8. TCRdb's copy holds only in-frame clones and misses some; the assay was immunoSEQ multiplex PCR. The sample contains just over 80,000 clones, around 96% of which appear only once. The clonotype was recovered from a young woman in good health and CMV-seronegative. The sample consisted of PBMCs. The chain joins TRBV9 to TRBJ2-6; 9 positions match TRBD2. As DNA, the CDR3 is TGTGCCAGCAGCGTAGGTGGCGGGGGGGTCGAGGGGGCCAACGTCCTGACTTTC. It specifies CASSVGGGGVEGANVLTF.